Given below is one T cell receptor (beta chain) in context. This sample's TCRbeta library carried unique molecular identifier barcodes. One entry per CDR3 protein results from TCRdb running MiXCR on the PCR reads. The sample has around 400,000 distinct CDR3 sequences; about a fifth are singletons. This sample was taken from a study of T-cell reconstitution after alpha-beta-depleted transplantation in children. The receptor's source is a human donor who donated a stem cell graft to a child with acute myeloid leukemia. The input for sequencing was PBMCs from the stem cell graft donor, taken from the stem cell graft.

CDR3 region: CASRSGTSGRIRETQYF. The CDR3 bases are TGTGCCAGCAGATCCGGGACTAGCGGGAGAATTCGGGAGACCCAGTACTTC. This chain joins TRBV5-8 and TRBJ2-5; 14 bases agree with TRBD2. V shed 5 bases and J 5 bases; nucleotides not matched to a gene: 11. Germline V lookup: CDR1 SGHTS, CDR2 YDEGEE. The CDR3 extends over 17 amino acids. Looking up the rest from reference TRBV5-8 and TRBJ2-5 gives the full variable domain: EAGVTQSPTHLIKTRGQQATLRCSPISGHTSVYWYQQALGLGLQFLLWYDEGEERNRGNFPPRFSGRQFPNYSSELNVNALELEDSALYLCASRSGTSGRIRETQYFGPGTRLLVL.